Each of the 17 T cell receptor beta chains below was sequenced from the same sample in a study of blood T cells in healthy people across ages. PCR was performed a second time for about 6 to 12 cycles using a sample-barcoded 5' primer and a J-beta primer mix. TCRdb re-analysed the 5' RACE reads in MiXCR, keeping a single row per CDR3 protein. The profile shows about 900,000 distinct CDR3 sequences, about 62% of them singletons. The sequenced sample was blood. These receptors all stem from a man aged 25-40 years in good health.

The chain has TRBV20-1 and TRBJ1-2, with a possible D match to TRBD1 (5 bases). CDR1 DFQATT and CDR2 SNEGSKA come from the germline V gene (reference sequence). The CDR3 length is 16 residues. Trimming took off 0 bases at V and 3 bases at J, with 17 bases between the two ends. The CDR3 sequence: CSARDAGRDGDYGYTF. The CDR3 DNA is TGCAGTGCTAGAGATGCGGGCAGGGACGGTGACTATGGCTACACCTTC.

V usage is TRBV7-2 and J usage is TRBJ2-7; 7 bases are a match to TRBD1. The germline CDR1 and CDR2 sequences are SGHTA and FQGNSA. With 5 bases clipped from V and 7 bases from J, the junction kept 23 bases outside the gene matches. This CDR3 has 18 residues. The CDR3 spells CASSTPKPPGGRFWEQYF. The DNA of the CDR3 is TGTGCCAGCAGCACGCCGAAGCCCCCAGGGGGTCGTTTTTGGGAGCAGTACTTC.

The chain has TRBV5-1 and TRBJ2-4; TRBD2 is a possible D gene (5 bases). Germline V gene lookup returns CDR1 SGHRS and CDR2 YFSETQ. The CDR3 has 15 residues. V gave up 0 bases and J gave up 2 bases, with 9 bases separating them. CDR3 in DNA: TGCGCCAGCAGCTTGGGGAGCGGATCCAAAAACATTCAGTACTTC. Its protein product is CASSLGSGSKNIQYF.

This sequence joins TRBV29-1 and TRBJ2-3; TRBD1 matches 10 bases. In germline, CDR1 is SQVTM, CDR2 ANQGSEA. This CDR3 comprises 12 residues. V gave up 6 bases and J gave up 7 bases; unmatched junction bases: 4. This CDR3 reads CSVRQGANTQYF. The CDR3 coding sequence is TGCAGCGTCCGACAGGGGGCGAATACGCAGTATTTT.

The CDR3 region is CASSQVAGNQETQYF. DNA for the CDR3: TGTGCCAGCAGCCAAGTTGCCGGCAACCAAGAGACCCAGTACTTC. V and J are TRBV3-1 and TRBJ2-5; D unclear. V lost 1 base to trimming and J lost 0 bases, with 9 bases between them. Germline CDR1 reads LGHDT; CDR2 reads YNNKEL (reference sequence). The CDR3 loop spans 15 amino acids.

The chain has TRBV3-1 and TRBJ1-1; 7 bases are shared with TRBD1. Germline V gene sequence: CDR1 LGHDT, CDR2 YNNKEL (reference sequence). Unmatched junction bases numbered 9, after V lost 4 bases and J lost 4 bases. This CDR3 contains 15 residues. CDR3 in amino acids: CASSPGGTGGTEAFF. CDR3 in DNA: TGTGCCAGCAGCCCAGGGGGTACCGGGGGCACTGAAGCTTTCTTT.

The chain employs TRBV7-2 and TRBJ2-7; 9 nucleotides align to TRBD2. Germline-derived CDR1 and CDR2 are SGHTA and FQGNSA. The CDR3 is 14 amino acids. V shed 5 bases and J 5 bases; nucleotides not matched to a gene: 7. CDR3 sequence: CASSQGLALDEQYF. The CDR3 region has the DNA TGTGCCAGCAGCCAGGGACTAGCTTTGGACGAGCAGTACTTC.

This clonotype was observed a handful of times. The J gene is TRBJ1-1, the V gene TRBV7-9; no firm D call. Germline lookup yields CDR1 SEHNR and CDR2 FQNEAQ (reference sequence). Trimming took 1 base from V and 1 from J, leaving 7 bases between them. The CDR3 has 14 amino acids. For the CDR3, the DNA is TGTGCCAGCAGCTTAGTTGCCGGGAACACTGAAGCTTTCTTT. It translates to CASSLVAGNTEAFF.

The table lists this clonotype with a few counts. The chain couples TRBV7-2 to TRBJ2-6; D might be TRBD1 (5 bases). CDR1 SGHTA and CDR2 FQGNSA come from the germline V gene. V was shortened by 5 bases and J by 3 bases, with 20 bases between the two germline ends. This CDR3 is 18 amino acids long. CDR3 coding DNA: TGTGCCAGCAGCCCCGAACCGCAAGGGGCTCGTGGGGCCAACGTCCTGACTTTC. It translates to CASSPEPQGARGANVLTF.

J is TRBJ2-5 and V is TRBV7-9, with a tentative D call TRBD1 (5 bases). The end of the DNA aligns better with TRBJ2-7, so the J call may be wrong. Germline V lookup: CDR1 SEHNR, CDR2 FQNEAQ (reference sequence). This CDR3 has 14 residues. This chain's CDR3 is CASGDTGSHYEQYF. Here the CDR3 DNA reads TGTGCCAGCGGAGACACAGGTTCACACTACGAGCAGTACTTC.

This CDR3 reads CASSLGRLAGGLNEQFF. The CDR3 region has the DNA TGTGCCAGCAGCTTAGGAAGGCTAGCGGGGGGGCTCAATGAGCAGTTCTTC. The chain has TRBV7-2 and TRBJ2-1; 12 nucleotides line up with TRBD2. Per germline, CDR1 SGHTA and CDR2 FQGNSA. This CDR3 contains 17 residues. V lost 1 base to trimming and J lost 6 bases; unmatched junction nucleotides: 7.

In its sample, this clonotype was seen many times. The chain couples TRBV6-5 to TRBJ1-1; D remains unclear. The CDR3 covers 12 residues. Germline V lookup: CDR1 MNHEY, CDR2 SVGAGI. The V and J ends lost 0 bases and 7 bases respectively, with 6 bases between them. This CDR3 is CASSYSGGEAFF. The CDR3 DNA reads TGTGCCAGCAGTTACTCAGGCGGTGAAGCTTTCTTT.

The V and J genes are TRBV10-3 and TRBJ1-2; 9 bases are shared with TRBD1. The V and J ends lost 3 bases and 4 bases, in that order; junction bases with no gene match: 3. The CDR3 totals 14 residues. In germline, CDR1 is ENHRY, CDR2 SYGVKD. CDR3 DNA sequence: TGTGCCATCAGTGATGGACAGGGGACCTATGGCTACACCTTC. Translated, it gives CAISDGQGTYGYTF.

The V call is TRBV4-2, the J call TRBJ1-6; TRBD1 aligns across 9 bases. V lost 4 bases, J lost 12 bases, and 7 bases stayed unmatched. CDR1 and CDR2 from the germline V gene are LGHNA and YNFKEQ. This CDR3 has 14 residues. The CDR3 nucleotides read TGTGCCAGCAGCCCTCCGGACAGGGGCAGACCCCTCCACTTT. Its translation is CASSPPDRGRPLHF.

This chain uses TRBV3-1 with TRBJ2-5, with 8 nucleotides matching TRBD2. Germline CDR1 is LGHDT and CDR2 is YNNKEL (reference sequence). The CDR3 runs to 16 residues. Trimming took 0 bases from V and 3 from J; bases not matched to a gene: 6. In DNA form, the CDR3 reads TGTGCCAGCAGCCAAGATGTAGGTAGCGGGGAAGAGACCCAGTACTTC. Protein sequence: CASSQDVGSGEETQYF.

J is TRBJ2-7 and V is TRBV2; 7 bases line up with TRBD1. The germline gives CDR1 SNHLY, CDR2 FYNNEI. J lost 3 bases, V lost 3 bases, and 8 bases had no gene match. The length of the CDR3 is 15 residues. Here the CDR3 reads CASSDGGQKNYEQYF. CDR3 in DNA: TGTGCCAGCAGTGATGGGGGACAGAAAAACTACGAGCAGTACTTC.

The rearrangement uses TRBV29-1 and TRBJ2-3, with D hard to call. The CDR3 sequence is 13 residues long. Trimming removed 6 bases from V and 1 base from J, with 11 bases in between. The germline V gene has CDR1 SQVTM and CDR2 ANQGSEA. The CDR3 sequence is CSVSIGGTDTQYF. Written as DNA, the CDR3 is TGCAGCGTCTCTATCGGCGGCACAGATACGCAGTATTTT.